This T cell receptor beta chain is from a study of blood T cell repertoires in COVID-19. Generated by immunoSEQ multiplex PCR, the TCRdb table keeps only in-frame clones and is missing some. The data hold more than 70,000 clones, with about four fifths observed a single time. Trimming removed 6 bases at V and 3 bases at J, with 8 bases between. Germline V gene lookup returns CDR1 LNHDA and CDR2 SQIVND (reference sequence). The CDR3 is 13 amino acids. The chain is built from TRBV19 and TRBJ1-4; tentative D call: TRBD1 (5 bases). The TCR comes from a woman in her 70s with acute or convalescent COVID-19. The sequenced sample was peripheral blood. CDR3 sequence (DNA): TGTGCCAGTAGATGGGGGGCTAATGAAAAACTGTTTTTT. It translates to CASRWGANEKLFF. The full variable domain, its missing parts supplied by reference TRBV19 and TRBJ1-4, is DGGITQSPKYLFRKEGQNVTLSCEQNLNHDAMYWYRQDPGQGLRLIYYSQIVNDFQKGDIAEGYSVSREKKESFPLTVTSAQKNPTAFYLCASRWGANEKLFFGSGTQLSVL.